This T cell receptor beta chain was profiled in a study of blood T cell repertoires in COVID-19. Seattle enrolled patients during active infection and tracked them longitudinally. V gave up 5 bases and J gave up 4 bases, with 18 bases separating them. The CDR3 sequence is 16 residues long. The germline V gene encodes CDR1 MNHEY and CDR2 SVGEGT. The repertoire was sequenced with immunoSEQ multiplex PCR; TCRdb's copy has only in-frame clones and lacks some. Seen here are 60,000 to 65,000 clones, 78% observed once, and the top ten hold 13% to 15%. Sequences were obtained from peripheral blood. The genes are TRBV6-2 or TRBV6-3 and TRBJ2-1, with D perhaps matching TRBD2 (6 bases). The source of this sequence is a man in his 60s with COVID-19, enrolled during active disease. The CDR3 loop is CASSVSPIREYNEQFF. The CDR3 nucleotides read TGTGCCAGCAGTGTCTCCCCTATCCGGGAGTACAATGAGCAGTTCTTC.